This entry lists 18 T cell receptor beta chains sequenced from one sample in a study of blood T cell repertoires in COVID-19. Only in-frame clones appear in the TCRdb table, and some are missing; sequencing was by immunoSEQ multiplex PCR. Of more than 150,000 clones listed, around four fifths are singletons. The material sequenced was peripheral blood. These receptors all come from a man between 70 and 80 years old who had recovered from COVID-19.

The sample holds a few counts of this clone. CDR3 sequence reads: CASSLPFRLAADNEQFF. The CDR3 nucleotides are TGTGCCAGCAGCTTACCGTTTCGACTAGCGGCGGACAATGAGCAGTTCTTC. The chain combines TRBV7-8 with TRBJ2-1, with 9 bases lining up with TRBD2. There are 17 residues in the CDR3. J gave up 5 bases and V 2 bases, and 10 bases lay outside the gene matches. CDR1 SGHVS and CDR2 FQNEAQ come from the germline V gene.

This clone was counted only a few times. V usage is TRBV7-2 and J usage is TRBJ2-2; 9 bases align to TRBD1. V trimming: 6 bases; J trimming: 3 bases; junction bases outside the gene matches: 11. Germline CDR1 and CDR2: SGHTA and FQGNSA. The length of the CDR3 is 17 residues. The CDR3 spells CASRYKPGQGYTGELFF. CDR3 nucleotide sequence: TGTGCCAGCAGATATAAACCGGGACAGGGATACACCGGGGAGCTGTTTTTT.

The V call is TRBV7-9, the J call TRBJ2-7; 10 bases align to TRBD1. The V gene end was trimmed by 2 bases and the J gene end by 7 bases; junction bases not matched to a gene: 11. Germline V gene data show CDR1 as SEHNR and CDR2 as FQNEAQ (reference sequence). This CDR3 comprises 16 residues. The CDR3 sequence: CASSLSGGTGADEQYF. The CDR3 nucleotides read TGTGCCAGCAGCTTAAGCGGAGGGACAGGGGCTGATGAGCAGTACTTC.

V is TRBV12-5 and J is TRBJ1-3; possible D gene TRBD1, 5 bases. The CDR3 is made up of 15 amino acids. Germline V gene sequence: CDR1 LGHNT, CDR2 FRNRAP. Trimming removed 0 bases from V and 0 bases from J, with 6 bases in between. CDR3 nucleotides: TGTGCTAGTGGTTTGGTCCAGGGCTCTGGAAACACCATATATTTT. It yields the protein CASGLVQGSGNTIYF.

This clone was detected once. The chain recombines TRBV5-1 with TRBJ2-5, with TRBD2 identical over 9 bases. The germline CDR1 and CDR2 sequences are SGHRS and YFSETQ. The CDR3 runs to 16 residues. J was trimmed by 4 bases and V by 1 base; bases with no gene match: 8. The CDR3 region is CASSLRSRGRVETQYF. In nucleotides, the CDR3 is TGCGCCAGCAGCTTGAGATCCCGCGGGAGGGTAGAGACCCAGTACTTC. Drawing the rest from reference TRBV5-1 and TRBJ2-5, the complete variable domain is KAGVTQTPRYLIKTRGQQVTLSCSPISGHRSVSWYQQTPGQGLQFLFEYFSETQRNKGNFPGRFSGRQFSNSRSEMNVSTLELGDSALYLCASSLRSRGRVETQYFGPGTRLLVL.

The CDR3 reads CASSFNRGGQYF. For the CDR3, the DNA is TGTGCCAGCAGTTTCAACAGGGGTGGGCAGTATTTT. The genes are TRBV28 and TRBJ2-3; 7 bases line up with TRBD1. Germline CDR1 is MDHEN and CDR2 is SYDVKM. CDR3 length: 12 residues. Losses at the gene ends were 3 bases for V and 11 bases for J; bases not matched to a gene: 5.

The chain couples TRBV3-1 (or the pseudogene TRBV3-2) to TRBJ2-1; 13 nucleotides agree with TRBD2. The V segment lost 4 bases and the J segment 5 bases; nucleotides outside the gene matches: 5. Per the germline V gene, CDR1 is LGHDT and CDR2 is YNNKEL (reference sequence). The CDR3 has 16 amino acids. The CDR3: CASSPLGLAGNNEQFF. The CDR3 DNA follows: TGTGCCAGCAGCCCATTGGGACTAGCGGGAAACAATGAGCAGTTCTTC.

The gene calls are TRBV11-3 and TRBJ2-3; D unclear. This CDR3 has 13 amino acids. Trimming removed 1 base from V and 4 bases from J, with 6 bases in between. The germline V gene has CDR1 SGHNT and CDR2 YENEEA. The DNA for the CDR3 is TGTGCCAGCAGCTTAGTGAGCGCAGATACGCAGTATTTT. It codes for CASSLVSADTQYF.

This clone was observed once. CDR3 nucleotide sequence: TGTGCCAGCAGTCCCGGGACTAGCAGTTCCTACAATGAGCAGTTCTTC. It specifies CASSPGTSSSYNEQFF. This chain joins TRBV28 and TRBJ2-1; 9 positions match TRBD2. Germline CDR1 MDHEN, CDR2 SYDVKM. The CDR3 totals 16 residues. Unmatched junction bases numbered 6, after V lost 5 bases and J lost 1 base.

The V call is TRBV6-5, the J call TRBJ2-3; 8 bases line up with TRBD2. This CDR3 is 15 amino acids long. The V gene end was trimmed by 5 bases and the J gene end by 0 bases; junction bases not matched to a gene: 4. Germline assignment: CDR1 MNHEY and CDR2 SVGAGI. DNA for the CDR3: TGTGCCAGCAGTCCCCGGGGGGGGAGCACAGATACGCAGTATTTT. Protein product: CASSPRGGSTDTQYF.

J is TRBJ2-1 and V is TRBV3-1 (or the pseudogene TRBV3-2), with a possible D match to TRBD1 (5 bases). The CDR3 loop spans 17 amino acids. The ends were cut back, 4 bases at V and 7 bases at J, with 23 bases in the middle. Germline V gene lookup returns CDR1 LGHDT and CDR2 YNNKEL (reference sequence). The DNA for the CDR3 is TGTGCCAGCAGCCTTCAAATGGAGACAGAAAGAGAGAATGAGCAGTTCTTC. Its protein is CASSLQMETERENEQFF.

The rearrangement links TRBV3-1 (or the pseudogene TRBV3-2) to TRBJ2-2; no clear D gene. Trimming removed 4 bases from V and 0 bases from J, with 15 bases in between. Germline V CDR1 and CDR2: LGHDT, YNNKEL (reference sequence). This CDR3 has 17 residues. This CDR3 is CASSPFKSQTNTGELFF. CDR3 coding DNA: TGTGCCAGCAGCCCCTTCAAAAGTCAGACGAACACCGGGGAGCTGTTTTTT.

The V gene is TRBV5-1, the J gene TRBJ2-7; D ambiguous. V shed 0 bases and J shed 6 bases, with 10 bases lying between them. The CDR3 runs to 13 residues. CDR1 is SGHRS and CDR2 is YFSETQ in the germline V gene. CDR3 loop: CASSLGAKGEQYF. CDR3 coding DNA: TGCGCCAGCAGCTTGGGGGCGAAAGGCGAGCAGTACTTC.

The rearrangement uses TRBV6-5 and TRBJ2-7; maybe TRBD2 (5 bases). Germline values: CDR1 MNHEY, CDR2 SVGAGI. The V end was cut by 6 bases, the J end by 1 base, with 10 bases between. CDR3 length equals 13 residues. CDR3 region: CASRAGVSYEQYF. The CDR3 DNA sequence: TGTGCCAGCAGGGCCGGGGTTTCCTACGAGCAGTACTTC.

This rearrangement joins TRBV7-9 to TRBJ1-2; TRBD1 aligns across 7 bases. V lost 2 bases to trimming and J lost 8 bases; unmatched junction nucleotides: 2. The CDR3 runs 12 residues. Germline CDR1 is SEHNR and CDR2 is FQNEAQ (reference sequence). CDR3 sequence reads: CASSLTGEGYTF. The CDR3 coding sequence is TGTGCCAGCAGCTTAACAGGGGAGGGCTACACCTTC.

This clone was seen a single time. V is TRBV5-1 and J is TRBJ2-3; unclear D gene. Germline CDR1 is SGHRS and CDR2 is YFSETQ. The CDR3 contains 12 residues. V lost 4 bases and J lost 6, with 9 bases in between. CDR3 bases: TGCGCCAGCAGCCAAGCTATGGATACGCAGTATTTT. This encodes CASSQAMDTQYF.

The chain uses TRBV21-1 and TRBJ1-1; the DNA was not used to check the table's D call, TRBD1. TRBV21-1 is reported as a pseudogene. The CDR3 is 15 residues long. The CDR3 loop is CASSHRLGADTEAFF. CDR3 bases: TGTGCCAGCAGCCACCGTTTGGGGGCGGACACTGAAGCTTTCTTT.

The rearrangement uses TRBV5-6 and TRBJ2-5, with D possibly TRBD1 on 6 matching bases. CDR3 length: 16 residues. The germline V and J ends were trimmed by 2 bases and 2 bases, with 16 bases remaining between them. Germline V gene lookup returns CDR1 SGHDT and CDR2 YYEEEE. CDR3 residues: CASSLWGGRGQETQYF. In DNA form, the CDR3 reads TGTGCCAGCAGCTTATGGGGTGGCAGGGGTCAAGAGACCCAGTACTTC.